A single sample gave rise to the 26 T cell receptor beta chains below, sequenced in a study of T cell responses to AZD1222 COVID-19 vaccine. Generated by immunoSEQ multiplex PCR, the TCRdb table keeps only in-frame clones and is missing some. This table holds around 140,000 clones, more than 75% found once. The sample consisted of peripheral blood, taken on day 0 of AZD1222 vaccination. These receptors were obtained from an adult in good health.

The gene calls are TRBV6-5 and TRBJ1-1; D ambiguous. Germline loops: CDR1 MNHEY, CDR2 SVGAGI. The V end lost 0 bases, the J end lost 5 bases, and 10 bases lay between the germline ends. The CDR3 has 14 amino acids. The CDR3 loop is CASSYSAPGTEAFF. DNA for the CDR3: TGTGCCAGCAGTTACTCCGCCCCCGGGACTGAAGCTTTCTTT.

This rearrangement joins TRBV7-9 to TRBJ1-1, with 10 bases matching TRBD1. The CDR3 runs to 14 residues. Germline V lookup: CDR1 SEHNR, CDR2 FQNEAQ (reference sequence). With V trimmed by 6 bases and J by 4 bases, 5 bases remained unmatched. The CDR3 spells CASRWTGGGTEAFF. For the CDR3, the DNA is TGTGCCAGCAGGTGGACAGGGGGAGGCACTGAAGCTTTCTTT.

This clone appeared a single time. This rearrangement joins TRBV9 to TRBJ1-2; TRBD1 matches at 9 bases. Germline loops: CDR1 SGDLS, CDR2 YYNGEE. Trimming at V came to 0 bases and at J to 4 bases, leaving 4 bases not matched to a gene. This CDR3 comprises 15 residues. This CDR3 reads CASSVEQGASYGYTF. The CDR3 DNA sequence: TGTGCCAGCAGCGTAGAACAGGGGGCTAGCTATGGCTACACCTTC. The entire variable domain, with the rest obtained from reference TRBV9 and TRBJ1-2, is as follows: DSGVTQTPKHLITATGQRVTLRCSPRSGDLSVYWYQQSLDQGLQFLIQYYNGEERAKGNILERFSAQQFPDLHSELNLSSLELGDSALYFCASSVEQGASYGYTFGSGTRLTVV.

This chain joins TRBV29-1 and TRBJ1-3, with unresolved D. Germline V CDR1 and CDR2: SQVTM, ANQGSEA. V was cut by 4 bases and J by 2 bases, with 6 bases left in between. CDR3 length equals 12 residues. The CDR3 sequence is CSVGEAGNTIYF. The CDR3 coding sequence is TGCAGCGTTGGTGAGGCTGGAAACACCATATATTTT.

V gene TRBV29-1 combines with J gene TRBJ2-2; D not certain. The CDR3 consists of 14 residues. The V gene's germline CDR1 is SQVTM and CDR2 ANQGSEA. V was pared by 4 bases and J by 3 bases, with 12 bases between. This CDR3 is CSVGEEVYTGELFF. In DNA, the CDR3 is TGCAGCGTTGGGGAAGAAGTGTACACCGGGGAGCTGTTTTTT.

The chain joins TRBV2 to TRBJ1-2; D unclear. The V gene's germline CDR1 is SNHLY and CDR2 FYNNEI. Between the trimmed V and J ends, which lost 1 base and 4 bases, there was a span of 10 bases. This CDR3 region has 14 residues. CDR3 nucleotide sequence: TGTGCCAGCAGTGAAGAGGAGGAGATCTATGGCTACACCTTC. This encodes CASSEEEEIYGYTF.

This clone was seen a single time. The chain recombines TRBV30 with TRBJ1-2; D uncertain. V lost 4 bases and J 8 bases, leaving 14 bases between the germline ends. Germline CDR1 reads GTSNPN; CDR2 reads SVGIG (reference sequence). This CDR3 spans 12 amino acids. CDR3 amino acids: CAWISRAGGYTF. The CDR3 nucleotides read TGTGCCTGGATTTCCCGGGCGGGGGGCTACACCTTC. Using reference TRBV30 and TRBJ1-2 for the parts outside the CDR3, the full variable domain is SQTIHQWPATLVQPVGSPLSLECTVEGTSNPNLYWYRQAAGRGLQLLFYSVGIGQISSEVPQNLSASRPQDRQFILSSKKLLLSDSGFYLCAWISRAGGYTFGSGTRLTVV.

V and J are TRBV7-9 and TRBJ2-1; no clear D. This CDR3 contains 12 residues. The V and J ends lost 1 base and 12 bases respectively, with 10 bases between them. Germline V gene data show CDR1 as SEHNR and CDR2 as FQNEAQ (reference sequence). In nucleotides, the CDR3 is TGTGCCAGCAGCTTAGATGGGTTTGGGCAGTTCTTC. Its protein is CASSLDGFGQFF.

The chain carries TRBV4-1 and TRBJ1-1, with D perhaps matching TRBD1 (5 bases). The CDR3 totals 16 residues. V lost 2 bases, J lost 7 bases, and 20 bases lay in between. Germline V CDR1 and CDR2: MGHRA, YSYEKL. The DNA for the CDR3 is TGCGCCAGCAGCCAATCTGGACACGGGAGGACCAGTGAAGCTTTCTTT. Protein product: CASSQSGHGRTSEAFF.

The chain employs TRBV5-1 and TRBJ2-1; D gene unclear. Germline V CDR1 and CDR2: SGHRS, YFSETQ. Trimming took off 0 bases at V and 5 bases at J, with 9 bases between the two ends. The length of the CDR3 is 14 residues. Written as DNA, the CDR3 is TGCGCCAGCAGCTTGGCCCCTAGGAACAATGAGCAGTTCTTC. Its protein is CASSLAPRNNEQFF.

This clone was found a few times. The chain carries TRBV6-5 and TRBJ1-2, with 7 bases identical to TRBD1. This CDR3 has 13 residues. The germline CDR1 and CDR2 sequences are MNHEY and SVGAGI. Germline trimming cut 10 bases from V and 8 bases from J; bases unmatched to any gene: 13. The CDR3 bases are TGTGCCAACTTGGACAGGTTCGGGTTCGGCTACACCTTC. Translating it yields CANLDRFGFGYTF.

The V gene is TRBV28, the J gene TRBJ1-2, with TRBD1 as a possible D gene (5 bases). V was cut by 11 bases and J by 5 bases, with 15 bases left in between. Germline V gives CDR1 MDHEN, CDR2 SYDVKM. This CDR3 is built from 12 residues. CDR3 residues: CAARGGGYGYTF. The CDR3 region has the DNA TGTGCCGCCCGCGGGGGTGGGTATGGCTACACCTTC.

CDR3 sequence: CASSQGGNSPLHF. CDR3 DNA sequence: TGCGCCAGCAGCCAAGGGGGGAATTCACCCCTCCACTTT. This chain uses TRBV4-3 with TRBJ1-6, with a tentative D call TRBD1 (5 bases). Trimming removed 1 base from V and 7 bases from J, with 5 bases in between. This CDR3 is built from 13 residues. Germline V gene lookup returns CDR1 LGHNA and CDR2 YSLEER.

CDR3 protein: CASSLVGADTQYF. The CDR3 region has the DNA TGTGCCAGCAGCTTAGTAGGGGCAGATACGCAGTATTTT. V is TRBV7-2 and J is TRBJ2-3; a possible D gene is TRBD1 (5 bases). The CDR3 loop spans 13 amino acids. Germline V gene lookup returns CDR1 SGHTA and CDR2 FQGNSA. Trimming removed 1 base at V and 4 bases at J, with 6 bases between.

The chain links TRBV6-6 to TRBJ1-1; 11 nucleotides align to TRBD1. V lost 8 bases to trimming and J lost 10 bases; unmatched junction nucleotides: 12. Germline V gene lookup returns CDR1 MNHNY and CDR2 SVGAGI (reference sequence). The CDR3 contains 14 residues. The CDR3 bases are TGTGCCAGCGGATACTTGTCGGGACAGGGGGGAGCTTTCTTT. It yields the protein CASGYLSGQGGAFF.

The chain has TRBV7-2 and TRBJ2-1; 8 positions agree with TRBD1. This CDR3 contains 15 residues. Germline values: CDR1 SGHTA, CDR2 FQGNSA. V lost 5 bases to trimming and J lost 3 bases; unmatched junction nucleotides: 6. CDR3 protein: CASSPGQGLYNEQFF. The CDR3 nucleotides read TGTGCCAGCAGCCCCGGACAGGGTCTCTACAATGAGCAGTTCTTC.

The V and J genes are TRBV20-1 and TRBJ1-3; D not certain. V was pared by 7 bases and J by 4 bases, with 8 bases between. Germline loops: CDR1 DFQATT, CDR2 SNEGSKA (reference sequence). The CDR3 extends over 11 amino acids. The CDR3 spells CSGVGGNTIYF. DNA of the CDR3: TGCAGTGGGGTGGGGGGAAACACCATATATTTT.

The V gene is TRBV6-1, the J gene TRBJ2-7; 10 positions agree with TRBD1. V lost 1 base to trimming and J lost 4 bases; unmatched junction nucleotides: 1. The CDR3 totals 14 residues. Germline CDR1 and CDR2: MNHNS and SASEGT. CDR3 loop: CASSEGTGGYEQYF. CDR3 in DNA: TGTGCCAGCAGTGAAGGGACAGGGGGATACGAGCAGTACTTC.

This rearrangement joins TRBV19 to TRBJ2-7; 7 bases match TRBD2. This CDR3 is 15 amino acids long. Germline V gene lookup returns CDR1 LNHDA and CDR2 SQIVND (reference sequence). V trimming: 1 base; J trimming: 0 bases; junction bases outside the gene matches: 3. The CDR3 region is CASSIGGGTSYEQYF. For the CDR3, the DNA is TGTGCCAGTAGTATAGGGGGGGGAACCTCCTACGAGCAGTACTTC.

The chain links TRBV6-2 or TRBV6-3 to TRBJ1-5; possibly TRBD1 for D (6 bases). Germline-derived CDR1 and CDR2 are MNHEY and SVGEGT. V was trimmed by 2 bases and J by 0 bases, leaving 8 bases between them. The CDR3 consists of 15 residues. CDR3 sequence reads: CASSYRDNSNQPQHF. Written as DNA, the CDR3 is TGTGCCAGCAGTTACCGGGACAATAGCAATCAGCCCCAGCATTTT.

V usage is TRBV7-3 and J usage is TRBJ1-1, with D hard to call. The V gene's germline CDR1 is SGHTA and CDR2 FQGTGA. The CDR3 has 16 amino acids. Trimming stripped 2 bases from V and 3 bases from J, with 16 bases between. In DNA form, the CDR3 reads TGTGCCAGCAGCTTAGATGTGTGGGGAGCGGACACTGAAGCTTTCTTT. Its translation is CASSLDVWGADTEAFF.

The V call is TRBV6-2 or TRBV6-3, the J call TRBJ1-1; TRBD1 might be the D (6 bases). In germline, CDR1 is MNHEY, CDR2 SVGEGT. V gave up 0 bases and J gave up 3 bases, with 14 bases separating them. This CDR3 comprises 16 residues. CDR3 coding DNA: TGTGCCAGCAGTTACTCCAAGACTAGGGGGGACACTGAAGCTTTCTTT. Translating gives CASSYSKTRGDTEAFF.

The V and J genes are TRBV18 and TRBJ2-7, with D tentatively TRBD1 (5 bases). This CDR3 region has 15 residues. The germline gives CDR1 KGHSH, CDR2 LQKENI. Trimming took off 1 base at V and 0 bases at J, with 10 bases between the two ends. In DNA form, the CDR3 reads TGTGCCAGCTCACCACTGGCAGGGCCCTCCTACGAGCAGTACTTC. It is translated as CASSPLAGPSYEQYF.

The chain recombines TRBV7-8 with TRBJ2-7; D unclear. The CDR3 covers 12 residues. The V end lost 4 bases, the J end lost 2 bases, and 6 bases lay between the germline ends. Germline loops: CDR1 SGHVS, CDR2 FQNEAQ. For the CDR3, the DNA is TGTGCCAGCAGCTCCCCGACCTACGAGCAGTACTTC. Amino acids: CASSSPTYEQYF. The whole variable domain, remainder taken from reference TRBV7-8 and TRBJ2-7, is GAGVSQSPRYKVAKRGQDVALRCDPISGHVSLFWYQQALGQGPEFLTYFQNEAQLDKSGLPSDRFFAERPEGSVSTLKIQRTQQEDSAVYLCASSSPTYEQYFGPGTRLTVT.

The rearrangement links TRBV6-5 to TRBJ2-7; the D gene is possibly TRBD1 (7 bases). V dropped 4 bases and J dropped 5 bases, with 21 bases sitting between them. The CDR3 covers 16 residues. In germline, CDR1 is MNHEY, CDR2 SVGAGI. The CDR3 nucleotides are TGTGCCAGCAGTTCCCCTGCGCAACAGGGGAGGAACGAGCAGTACTTC. As protein: CASSSPAQQGRNEQYF.

V is TRBV6-5 and J is TRBJ1-6; D perhaps matches TRBD1 (5 bases). The CDR3 runs 15 residues. Trimming shortened V by 0 bases and J by 10 bases, and 13 bases separated the two germline ends. Germline V lookup: CDR1 MNHEY, CDR2 SVGAGI. The CDR3 protein is CASSYSTGGYSPLHF. The CDR3 DNA reads as TGTGCCAGCAGTTACTCGACGGGGGGGTACTCACCCCTCCACTTT.